The text below deals with one T cell receptor beta chain. The antigen is undetermined. The entry originates in a study of regulatory dendritic cells for organ transplantation. CDR1 and CDR2 from the germline V gene are KGHSH and LQKENI. The V segment lost 2 bases and the J segment 1 base; nucleotides outside the gene matches: 8. The CDR3 loop spans 17 amino acids. Repertoires were generated with immunoSEQ multiplex PCR, while TCRdb's copy carries only in-frame clones and drops some. The sample lists some 40,000 clones; approximately 90% were seen once. Study-level results: Regulatory dendritic cells appeared to expand memory CD8+ clones less than mature ones.

The receptor was derived from a human donor in good health. Sequencing was carried out using naive CD8+ T cells from blood. Specified subset: CD45RA+ naive T cells. V gene TRBV18 combines with J gene TRBJ2-7; 10 positions agree with TRBD1. CDR3 in amino acids: CASSPALRTGGSYEQYF. CDR3 nucleotide sequence: TGTGCCAGCTCACCAGCACTCCGGACAGGGGGATCCTACGAGCAGTACTTC.